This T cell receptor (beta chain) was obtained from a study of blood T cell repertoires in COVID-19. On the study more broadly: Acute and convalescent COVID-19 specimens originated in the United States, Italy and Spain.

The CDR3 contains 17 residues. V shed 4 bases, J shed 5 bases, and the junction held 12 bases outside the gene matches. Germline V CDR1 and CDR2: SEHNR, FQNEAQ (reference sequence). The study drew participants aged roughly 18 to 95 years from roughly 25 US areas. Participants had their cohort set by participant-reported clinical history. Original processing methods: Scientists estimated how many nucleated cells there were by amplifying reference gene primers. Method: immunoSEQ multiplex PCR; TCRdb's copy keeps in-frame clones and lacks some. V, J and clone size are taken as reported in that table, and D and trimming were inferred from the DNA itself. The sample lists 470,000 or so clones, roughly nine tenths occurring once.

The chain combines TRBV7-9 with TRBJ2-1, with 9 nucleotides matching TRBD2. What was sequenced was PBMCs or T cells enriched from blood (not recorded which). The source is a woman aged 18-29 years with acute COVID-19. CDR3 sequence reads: CASSYSLSGSRDNEQFF. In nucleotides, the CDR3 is TGTGCCAGCAGCTATAGCCTTAGCGGGAGTAGGGACAATGAGCAGTTCTTC.